These 13 T cell receptor beta chains share one sample of origin, sequenced in a study of T cells in tuberculosis. The protocol was immunoSEQ multiplex PCR, while the TCRdb copy is restricted to in-frame clones and leaves out a portion. The data show tens of thousands of clones, approximately 91% seen once. Thawed, overnight-rested PBMC were stained with GMM-loaded CD1B tetramer, viability dye and anti-CD3, then sorted. The CD1B tetramers carried C32 glucose monomycolate purified from Rhodococcus equi. The sample comprised CD1b-GMM tetramer-negative cells sorted from PBMCs. These receptors all stem from an adult woman with latent tuberculosis.

This chain uses TRBV10-1 with TRBJ1-5; TRBD1 matches at 9 bases. Losses at the gene ends were 4 bases for V and 0 bases for J; bases not matched to a gene: 7. Germline values: CDR1 WNHNN, CDR2 SYGVQD (reference sequence). CDR3 length equals 17 residues. CDR3 in DNA: TGCGCCAGCAGTGGTCGGGACAGGGAATATAGCAATCAGCCCCAGCATTTT. This gives the protein CASSGRDREYSNQPQHF.

This clone was counted only a few times. V gene TRBV6-4 combines with J gene TRBJ1-6, with unresolved D. Germline assignment: CDR1 MRHNA and CDR2 SNTAGT. V dropped 0 bases and J dropped 9 bases, with 6 bases sitting between them. The CDR3 has 13 residues. The CDR3 DNA reads TGTGCCAGCAGTGACTCGAGAAGTTCACCCCTCCACTTT. This sequence encodes CASSDSRSSPLHF.

This chain uses TRBV2 with TRBJ2-7, with a possible D match to TRBD1 (6 bases). The V end lost 6 bases, the J end lost 7 bases, and 13 bases lay between the germline ends. From germline, CDR1 is SNHLY and CDR2 FYNNEI. The CDR3 extends over 12 amino acids. CDR3 sequence reads: CASRLTGHEQYV. The CDR3 DNA reads as TGTGCCAGCAGGTTAACAGGGCATGAGCAGTACGTC.

The chain combines TRBV27 with TRBJ2-7; 7 bases fit TRBD2. CDR1 MNHEY and CDR2 SMNVEV come from the germline V gene (reference sequence). CDR3 length equals 13 residues. V was pared by 4 bases and J by 1 base, with 1 base of the junction left unmatched. CDR3 amino acids: CASSSGGSYEQYF. CDR3 coding DNA: TGTGCCAGCAGTTCGGGGGGATCCTACGAGCAGTACTTC.

This sequence joins TRBV4-1 and TRBJ2-1; 9 bases agree with TRBD1. Germline V gene sequence: CDR1 MGHRA, CDR2 YSYEKL. The CDR3 loop spans 16 amino acids. V trimming: 4 bases; J trimming: 6 bases; junction bases outside the gene matches: 10. CDR3 in amino acids: CASSPLGQGGINEQFF. The CDR3 bases are TGCGCCAGCAGCCCACTGGGACAGGGTGGAATCAATGAGCAGTTCTTC.

In its sample, this clone was seen once. Here the CDR3 DNA reads TGCGCCAGCCTCGAAAGGGGTGGAGAAGAGCTGTTTTTT. It specifies CASLERGGEELFF. This chain links TRBV10-2 with TRBJ2-2; D might be TRBD1 (5 bases). The ends were cut back, 8 bases at V and 11 bases at J, with 18 bases in the middle. Germline V CDR1 and CDR2: WSHSY, SAAADI. The CDR3 totals 13 residues.

V usage is TRBV2 and J usage is TRBJ2-1, with 9 nucleotides matching TRBD2. J lost 6 bases, V lost 9 bases, and 6 bases had no gene match. This CDR3 is built from 13 residues. Germline CDR1 reads SNHLY; CDR2 reads FYNNEI. This chain's CDR3 is CARAGGSGNEQFF. As DNA, the CDR3 is TGTGCCAGAGCGGGGGGATCAGGCAATGAGCAGTTCTTC.

The J gene is TRBJ1-4, the V gene TRBV7-2; the D is unclear. The CDR3 length is 13 residues. Trimming left V 2 bases short and J 5 bases short, with 6 bases between. The V gene's germline CDR1 is SGHTA and CDR2 FQGNSA. The CDR3 reads CASSLSRNEKLFF. Written as DNA, the CDR3 is TGTGCCAGCAGCTTAAGCCGGAATGAAAAACTGTTTTTT.

This sequence joins TRBV5-1 and TRBJ2-7; 8 bases are a match to TRBD1. Germline lookup yields CDR1 SGHRS and CDR2 YFSETQ. The CDR3 runs 13 residues. Trimming took 5 bases from V and 5 from J; bases not matched to a gene: 6. Here the CDR3 DNA reads TGCGCCAGCAGAACGACAGGGGCCAACGAGCAGTACGTC. Residues: CASRTTGANEQYV.

The chain recombines TRBV10-3 with TRBJ2-2; 9 bases are a match to TRBD1. This CDR3 is built from 15 residues. The J segment lost 4 bases and the V segment lost 7 bases, leaving 7 bases of the junction unmatched. Looked up from germline, CDR1 is ENHRY and CDR2 is SYGVKD. CDR3 DNA: TGTGCCATCACCCGGGACAGGGAGGGCACCGGGGAGCTGTTTTTT. This translates into CAITRDREGTGELFF.

The chain carries TRBV5-6 and TRBJ1-2; possibly TRBD1 for D (6 bases). This CDR3 is 16 amino acids long. V was cut by 4 bases and J by 2 bases, with 18 bases left in between. Per the germline V gene, CDR1 is SGHDT and CDR2 is YYEEEE. The DNA of the CDR3 is TGTGCCAGCAGCCCGGAGGTGGGTACAGGGAACTATGGCTACACCTTC. Translating it yields CASSPEVGTGNYGYTF.

The V and J genes are TRBV4-2 and TRBJ2-3; D is unresolved. V shed 0 bases and J shed 2 bases, with 12 bases lying between them. This CDR3 is 16 amino acids long. The V gene's germline CDR1 is LGHNA and CDR2 YNFKEQ. The CDR3 DNA sequence: TGTGCCAGCAGCCAAGAGGGCTCCACTCTCACAGATACGCAGTATTTT. This encodes CASSQEGSTLTDTQYF.

This clone was seen only once. V and J are TRBV6-1 and TRBJ1-4; the D gene is possibly TRBD1 (5 bases). Between the trimmed V and J ends, which lost 3 bases and 4 bases, there was a span of 12 bases. The V gene's germline CDR1 is MNHNS and CDR2 SASEGT. The CDR3 loop spans 15 amino acids. The CDR3 region is CASSDTTGINEKLFF. In DNA, the CDR3 is TGTGCCAGCAGTGATACTACAGGTATTAATGAAAAACTGTTTTTT.